The subject of this entry is one T cell receptor (beta chain). Its antigen is still unknown. Base qualities are not recorded, but no much larger clone differs from it by a single base. These data originate in a study of control samples from healthy donors and cancer patients (dated by TCRdb to 2020 to 2022). Library construction relied on the immunoSEQ multiplex PCR assay. The clones in this table, taken by TCRdb from immuneACCESS, are in-frame only. Not every clone is retained; where verified, under half of the shortfall comes from an unresolved V gene, and the cause of the rest is unknown. In this sample the table shows tens of thousands of clones, over 85% of which occur a single time. The top ten clonotypes cover around 5.8% of the sample. From the cysteine up to the phenylalanine, the CDR3 has a length of 16 residues. The DNA shown is the 48-base CDR3, in frame from base 1. V loses 4 bases of germline sequence and J loses 4 bases, and the interval between the two ends is 19 bases. As encoded in the germline V gene, CDR1 is LGHNA while CDR2 is YNFKEQ.

The V and J genes are TRBV4-2 and TRBJ2-5, with the D gene not confidently named. Sequenced: blood. This sequence was found in a man between 45 and 60 years old in good health. The DNA sequence follows: TGTGCCAGCAGCCGTCAAAAGGGCCTCGGGCCAGAGACCCAGTACTTC. Translation gives CASSRQKGLGPETQYF.